Presented here are 24 T cell receptor beta chains from one specimen sequenced in a study of cytomegalovirus exposure and HLA in healthy donors. The study ran its PCR with 60 Vbeta and 13 Jbeta primers. Some clones are missing from TCRdb's copy, which holds only in-frame ones; the method was immunoSEQ multiplex PCR. Seen here are some 190,000 clones, 74% observed once, and the top ten hold about 3%. The sequenced sample consisted of PBMCs. The receptor source for this set is a woman aged 25-40 years in good health and CMV-seropositive.

The J gene is TRBJ1-2, the V gene TRBV6-1; TRBD1 might be the D (5 bases). This CDR3 has 13 residues. Between the trimmed V and J ends, which lost 3 bases and 7 bases, there was a span of 12 bases. Germline V gene lookup returns CDR1 MNHNS and CDR2 SASEGT. CDR3 nucleotide sequence: TGTGCCAGCAGTGACACAGAGACAGCTGGCTACACCTTC. It translates to CASSDTETAGYTF.

This clone has only a few counts. V usage is TRBV15 and J usage is TRBJ2-1, with 10 bases matching TRBD2. In germline, CDR1 is LNHNV, CDR2 YYDKDF (reference sequence). V lost 7 bases and J lost 4; bases outside the gene matches: 10. CDR3 size: 16 residues. CDR3 in DNA: TGTGCCACCACAGGAACTAGCGGGAATCAATACAATGAGCAGTTCTTC. It yields the protein CATTGTSGNQYNEQFF.

Concerning this clone itself: Other nucleotide sequences from this sample produce the same CDR3. The genes are TRBV7-9 and TRBJ1-1; D not certain. CDR1 SEHNR and CDR2 FQNEAQ come from the germline V gene (reference sequence). The CDR3 runs to 13 residues. V was pared by 2 bases and J by 4 bases, with 8 bases between. The CDR3 DNA follows: TGTGCCAGCAGCTTAAGCCGGGGCACTGAAGCTTTCTTT. Translating it yields CASSLSRGTEAFF.

In DNA, the CDR3 is TGTGCCAGCAGTGGACTAGCGGGGAAGCCCTACGAGCAGTACTTC. Protein sequence: CASSGLAGKPYEQYF. This chain connects TRBV2 to TRBJ2-7; 11 bases are a match to TRBD2. This CDR3 spans 15 amino acids. The germline V gene has CDR1 SNHLY and CDR2 FYNNEI. The V gene end was trimmed by 4 bases and the J gene end by 2 bases; junction bases not matched to a gene: 4.

This clone was seen only once. The rearrangement joins TRBV27 to TRBJ1-2; D is perhaps TRBD1 (6 bases). The V and J ends lost 4 bases and 8 bases respectively, with 17 bases between them. Germline V gene sequence: CDR1 MNHEY, CDR2 SMNVEV (reference sequence). This CDR3 is built from 14 residues. The CDR3 protein is CASSSPGTSRGYTF. In DNA form, the CDR3 reads TGTGCCAGCAGTTCCCCGGGGACAAGCCGAGGCTACACCTTC.

The chain carries TRBV7-9 and TRBJ2-1; no reliable D call. CDR1 is SEHNR and CDR2 is FQNEAQ in the germline V gene (reference sequence). This CDR3 comprises 12 residues. Trimming pared 1 base from V and 9 bases from J, leaving 7 bases between. The CDR3 sequence is CASSLGAGEQFF. CDR3 sequence (DNA): TGTGCCAGCAGCTTAGGGGCAGGTGAGCAGTTCTTC.

The chain recombines TRBV7-9 with TRBJ2-1; 7 bases fit TRBD2. There are 12 residues in the CDR3. The J segment lost 6 bases and the V segment lost 11 bases, leaving 7 bases of the junction unmatched. Per germline, CDR1 SEHNR and CDR2 FQNEAQ (reference sequence). CDR3 region: CAGGGLSNEQFF. In DNA form, the CDR3 reads TGTGCCGGGGGGGGGTTGAGCAATGAGCAGTTCTTC.

The chain couples TRBV18 to TRBJ2-5; D gene uncertain. Germline V gene lookup returns CDR1 KGHSH and CDR2 LQKENI. V was shortened by 5 bases and J by 4 bases, with 17 bases between the two germline ends. The CDR3 contains 15 residues. In nucleotides, the CDR3 is TGTGCCAGCTCAGGCGATTTAGCTTCCGGAGAGACCCAGTACTTC. Protein product: CASSGDLASGETQYF.

The sample holds a few counts of this clone. CDR3: CASSQVGQGIEAFF. CDR3 coding DNA: TGCGCCAGCAGCCAGGTGGGACAGGGTATTGAAGCTTTCTTT. The chain couples TRBV4-1 to TRBJ1-1; 9 positions agree with TRBD1. The germline V gene encodes CDR1 MGHRA and CDR2 YSYEKL. CDR3 length equals 14 residues. Losses at the gene ends were 3 bases for V and 7 bases for J; bases not matched to a gene: 6.

This chain links TRBV11-2 with TRBJ2-1; 11 bases are shared with TRBD2. The CDR3 spans 19 residues. The V gene's germline CDR1 is SGHAT and CDR2 FQNNGV. Germline trimming cut 2 bases from V and 3 bases from J; bases unmatched to any gene: 12. The CDR3 DNA follows: TGTGCCAGCAGCTTAAAAGGTAGCGGGAGGGCCGGGGACTACAATGAGCAGTTCTTC. Residues: CASSLKGSGRAGDYNEQFF.

This chain joins TRBV19 and TRBJ2-7; no clear D. The CDR3 spans 11 residues. In germline, CDR1 is LNHDA, CDR2 SQIVND (reference sequence). The V and J ends lost 4 bases and 3 bases respectively, with 4 bases between them. CDR3 region: CASSSGYEQYF. The CDR3 DNA reads as TGTGCCAGTAGTAGCGGCTACGAGCAGTACTTC.

This clone has just one count. The V and J genes are TRBV5-4 and TRBJ2-1, with 9 bases matching TRBD2. The length of the CDR3 is 15 residues. Unmatched junction bases numbered 4, after V lost 0 bases and J lost 6 bases. CDR1 SGHNT and CDR2 YYREEE come from the germline V gene (reference sequence). CDR3 bases: TGTGCCAGCAGCTTGGTAGCGGGAGACTTCAATGAGCAGTTCTTC. Encoded protein: CASSLVAGDFNEQFF.

The chain couples TRBV2 to TRBJ2-3; a possible D gene is TRBD2 (6 bases). V shed 10 bases and J shed 0 bases, with 14 bases lying between them. The CDR3 extends over 14 amino acids. Germline V gene sequence: CDR1 SNHLY, CDR2 FYNNEI. The CDR3 protein is CANGRGDSTDTQYF. The CDR3 bases are TGTGCCAACGGGCGGGGAGACAGCACAGATACGCAGTATTTT.

V gene TRBV4-1 combines with J gene TRBJ1-1; the match to TRBD1 covers 11 bases. Germline V gene lookup returns CDR1 MGHRA and CDR2 YSYEKL. The junction had 7 bases not matched to a gene; V was cut back by 5 bases and J by 5 bases. The CDR3 sequence is 15 residues long. CDR3 nucleotides: TGCGCCAGCAGCTTTTATGGGACAGGGGGAACTGAAGCTTTCTTT. Residues: CASSFYGTGGTEAFF.

This chain connects TRBV5-1 to TRBJ2-3; 9 bases map to TRBD1. Germline loops: CDR1 SGHRS, CDR2 YFSETQ. J lost 2 bases, V lost 5 bases, and 6 bases had no gene match. This CDR3 spans 15 amino acids. The CDR3 here is CASRQTGGFTDTQYF. The CDR3 bases are TGCGCCAGCAGACAGACAGGGGGGTTCACAGATACGCAGTATTTT. Looking up the rest from reference TRBV5-1 and TRBJ2-3 gives the full variable domain: KAGVTQTPRYLIKTRGQQVTLSCSPISGHRSVSWYQQTPGQGLQFLFEYFSETQRNKGNFPGRFSGRQFSNSRSEMNVSTLELGDSALYLCASRQTGGFTDTQYFGPGTRLTVL.

The V and J genes are TRBV4-1 and TRBJ2-2, with D possibly matching TRBD2 (6 bases). From germline, CDR1 is MGHRA and CDR2 YSYEKL. The CDR3 covers 15 residues. Trimming shortened V by 1 base and J by 1 base, and 7 bases separated the two germline ends. For the CDR3, the DNA is TGCGCCAGCAGCCAAGCGGGACTGAACACCGGGGAGCTGTTTTTT. It is translated as CASSQAGLNTGELFF.

The V gene is TRBV5-1, the J gene TRBJ1-4, with D unclear. Germline V CDR1 and CDR2: SGHRS, YFSETQ. This CDR3 comprises 14 residues. V was pared by 2 bases and J by 5 bases, with 10 bases between. The CDR3, as DNA: TGCGCCAGCAGCTTCCGGGAGTCAAATGAAAAACTGTTTTTT. It is translated as CASSFRESNEKLFF.

The chain couples TRBV6-6 to TRBJ1-2, with D possibly matching TRBD1 (5 bases). V was clipped by 5 bases and J by 0 bases, with 16 bases between them. Germline-derived CDR1 and CDR2 are MNHNY and SVGAGI (reference sequence). This CDR3 contains 16 residues. The CDR3 protein is CASSPPGGRANYGYTF. In DNA, the CDR3 is TGTGCCAGCAGTCCACCGGGGGGTCGTGCTAACTATGGCTACACCTTC.

As concerns this clone: A read error may produce the germline difference seen at one junction end. The DNA of the CDR3 is TGTTCCAGCAGCATGTCGGGACAGCCTTCTGGGGCCAACGTCCTGACTTTC. Translated: CSSSMSGQPSGANVLTF. The chain couples TRBV7-9 to TRBJ2-6; 7 bases match TRBD1. The germline V gene encodes CDR1 SEHNR and CDR2 FQNEAQ (reference sequence). The CDR3 consists of 17 residues. The full variable domain, rest sourced from reference TRBV7-9 and TRBJ2-6, is DTGVSQNPRHKITKRGQNVTFRCDPISEHNRLYWYRQTLGQGPEFLTYFQNEAQLEKSRLLSDRFSAERPKGSFSTLEIQRTEQGDSAMYLCSSSMSGQPSGANVLTFGAGSRLTVL.

The V call is TRBV28, the J call TRBJ2-7; 7 nucleotides align to TRBD2. This CDR3 spans 16 amino acids. J gave up 3 bases and V 5 bases, and 13 bases lay outside the gene matches. CDR1 is MDHEN and CDR2 is SYDVKM in the germline V gene. CDR3 region: CASSTPSGASLYEQYF. The CDR3 DNA reads TGTGCCAGCAGTACCCCCAGCGGGGCGTCCCTCTACGAGCAGTACTTC.

The rearrangement joins TRBV5-1 to TRBJ2-2; 12 nucleotides agree with TRBD2. CDR3 size: 17 residues. The trim removed 4 bases at V and 6 bases at J, leaving 10 bases unmatched. Per germline, CDR1 SGHRS and CDR2 YFSETQ. CDR3: CASSPLAGGPKAGELFF. The CDR3 DNA reads as TGCGCCAGCAGCCCTCTAGCGGGAGGGCCTAAGGCCGGGGAGCTGTTTTTT.

J is TRBJ2-7 and V is TRBV7-7, with 8 bases matching TRBD1. CDR3 length: 16 residues. The V gene's germline CDR1 is SSHAT and CDR2 FNYEAQ (reference sequence). J was trimmed by 5 bases and V by 2 bases; bases with no gene match: 11. CDR3: CASSLTRTGRLDEQYF. The CDR3 nucleotides are TGTGCCAGCAGCTTAACCCGGACAGGGCGGCTGGACGAGCAGTACTTC.

The chain uses TRBV11-2 and TRBJ2-1; TRBD2 matches 8 bases. With V trimmed by 10 bases and J by 7 bases, 12 bases remained unmatched. CDR1 SGHAT and CDR2 FQNNGV come from the germline V gene. This CDR3 has 14 amino acids. In nucleotides, the CDR3 is TGTGCCATCGAGACGGGACTAGTATATAATGAGCAGTTCTTC. Protein product: CAIETGLVYNEQFF.

The CDR3: CASSRGVLGLNEQFF. The CDR3 DNA reads TGCGCCAGCAGCCGAGGAGTTTTGGGGCTCAATGAGCAGTTCTTC. The chain carries TRBV5-1 and TRBJ2-1, with D tentatively TRBD1 (5 bases). The CDR3 is made up of 15 amino acids. V was trimmed by 4 bases and J by 6 bases, leaving 17 bases between them. Germline CDR1 is SGHRS and CDR2 is YFSETQ.